One and the same sample provided the 2 T cell receptor beta chains below, sequenced in a study. TCRdb re-called the RT-PCR reads through MiXCR, storing one row per CDR3 protein. The sample consists of about 680,000 distinct CDR3 sequences, 13% to 15% of them appearing once. Sequencing used memory CD4+ T cells from blood. The receptors were gathered from a female donor in good health, serving as a healthy control.

The gene calls are TRBV6-2 or TRBV6-3 and TRBJ2-1; possible D gene TRBD2, 5 bases. V was clipped by 1 base and J by 2 bases, with 9 bases between them. The germline V gene encodes CDR1 MNHEY and CDR2 SVGEGT. This CDR3 region has 15 residues. CDR3: CASSYWAGTYNEQFF. The CDR3 DNA is TGTGCCAGCAGTTACTGGGCGGGCACCTACAATGAGCAGTTCTTC.

The chain has TRBV12-3 or TRBV12-4 and TRBJ1-1, with unresolved D. Trimming removed 3 bases at V and 6 bases at J, with 8 bases between. The CDR3 spans 12 residues. The CDR3 nucleotides read TGTGCCAGCAGTTTCGTAAGATCTGAAGCTTTCTTT. Translating gives CASSFVRSEAFF.